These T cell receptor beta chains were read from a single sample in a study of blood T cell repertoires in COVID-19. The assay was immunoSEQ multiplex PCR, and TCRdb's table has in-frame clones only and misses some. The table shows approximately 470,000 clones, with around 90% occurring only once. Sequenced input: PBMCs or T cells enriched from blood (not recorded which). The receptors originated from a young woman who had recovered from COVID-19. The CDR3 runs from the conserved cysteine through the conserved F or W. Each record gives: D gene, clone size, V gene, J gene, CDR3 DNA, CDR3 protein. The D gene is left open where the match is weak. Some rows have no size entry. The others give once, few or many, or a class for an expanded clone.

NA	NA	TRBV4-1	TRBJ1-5	TGCGCCAGCAGCCTCGGAGGGGGGGCACAGCCCCAGCATTTT	CASSLGGGAQPQHF
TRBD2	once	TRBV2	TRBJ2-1	TGTGCCAGCAGTGGAGTAGCGGGGGGGCAAAGGTACAATGAGCAGTTCTTC	CASSGVAGGQRYNEQFF
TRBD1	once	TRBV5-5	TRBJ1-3	TGTGCCAGCAGCGACAGGGGGAGCTCTGGAAACACCATATATTTT	CASSDRGSSGNTIYF
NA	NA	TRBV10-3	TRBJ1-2	TGTGCCATCAGTGATCCAGGGGACTATGGCTACACCTTC	CAISDPGDYGYTF
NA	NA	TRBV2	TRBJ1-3	TGTGCCAGCCGCCCAGGCCTCCTAAACACCATATATTTT	CASRPGLLNTIYF
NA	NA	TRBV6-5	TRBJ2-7	TGTGCCAGCAGTCCAAGGGGTAGCAACGAGCAGTACTTC	CASSPRGSNEQYF
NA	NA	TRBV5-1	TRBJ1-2	TGCGCCAGCAGCTTGGGGCAGGGGAACTATGGCTACACCTTC	CASSLGQGNYGYTF
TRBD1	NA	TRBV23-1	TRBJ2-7	TGCGCCAGCAGTCAGGGCAGGGGGTTGCACGAGCAGTACTTC	CASSQGRGLHEQYF
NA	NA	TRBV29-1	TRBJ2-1	TGCAGCGTTGAAGCGGCAGGGCTGAATGAGCAGTTCTTC	CSVEAAGLNEQFF
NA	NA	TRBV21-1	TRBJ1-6	TGTGCCAGCAGCAAAGGAAGGTCGAGGTATAATTCACCCCTCCACTTT	CASSKGRSRYNSPLHF
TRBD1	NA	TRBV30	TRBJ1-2	TGTGCCTGGAGTGGTTTAAGAGACAGGGTGAAAGTAGACTATGGCTACACCTTC	CAWSGLRDRVKVDYGYTF
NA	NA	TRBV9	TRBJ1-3	TGTGCCAGCAGCGTAGGTGCTGGCAGGGACTCTGGAAACACCATATATTTT	CASSVGAGRDSGNTIYF
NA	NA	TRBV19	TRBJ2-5	TGTGCCAGTAGTCAATCTCCGCAGGGGGGAGAGACCCAGTACTTC	CASSQSPQGGETQYF
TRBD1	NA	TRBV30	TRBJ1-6	TGTGCCTGGAGTGTACAGGGGGAGTCACCCCTCCACTTT	CAWSVQGESPLHF
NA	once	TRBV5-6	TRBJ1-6	TGTGCCAGCAGCCGGGGGGCCGCTACCTATAATTCACCCCTCCACTTT	CASSRGAATYNSPLHF
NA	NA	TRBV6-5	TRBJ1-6	TGTGCCAGCACTCTCCGGTGGAATTCACCCCTCCACTTT	CASTLRWNSPLHF
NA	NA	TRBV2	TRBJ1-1	TGTGCCAGCAGCGAGTGGAGAGGTCGCACTGAAGCTTTCTTT	CASSEWRGRTEAFF
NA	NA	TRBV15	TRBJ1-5	TGTGCCACCAGCAGAGGCGGGGGGATAAGGGGCCCTTATAGCAATCAGCCCCAGCATTTT	CATSRGGGIRGPYSNQPQHF
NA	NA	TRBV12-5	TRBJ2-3	TGTGCTAGTGGTTTGTTGGGGGATGGACAGACAGCTACAGATACGCAGTATTTT	CASGLLGDGQTATDTQYF
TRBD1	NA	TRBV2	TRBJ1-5	TGTGCCAGCAGTTCTGGACAGGGGGGTTATCAGCCCCAGCATTTT	CASSSGQGGYQPQHF
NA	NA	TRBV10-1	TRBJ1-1	TGCGCCAGCAGTGAGTCTGGACACCTGAACACTGAAGCTTTCTTT	CASSESGHLNTEAFF
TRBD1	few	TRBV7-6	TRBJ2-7	TGTGCCAGCAGCACGGGGACAGGGACGAGCTCCTACGAGCAGTACTTC	CASSTGTGTSSYEQYF
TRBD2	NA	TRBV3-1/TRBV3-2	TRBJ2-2	TGTGCCAGCAGCAAGATCCTAGCGGAGTTCACCGGGGAGCTGTTTTTT	CASSKILAEFTGELFF
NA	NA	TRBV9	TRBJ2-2	TGTGCCAGCAGCGAGCGGATCGCCGGGGAGCTGTTTTTT	CASSERIAGELFF